This T cell receptor (beta chain) derives from a study of shared clonotypes between healthy human individuals. Clones were sequenced by immunoSEQ multiplex PCR, and TCRdb holds only the in-frame ones, with some missing. In the table there are about 2,100,000 clones, about 93% of which are singletons. CDR1 and CDR2 (germline): SEHNR, FQNEAQ (reference sequence). Trimming took 3 bases from V and 6 from J; bases not matched to a gene: 13. The CDR3 totals 17 residues. The naive CD8 subset, CD45RO-negative cells positively selected for CCR7, excluded terminally differentiated effector memory CD45RA+ cells.

The sample comprised naive CD8+ T cells from PBMCs. The chain couples TRBV7-9 to TRBJ2-3; 9 nucleotides align to TRBD2. This TCR came from a man aged 18 to 30 in good health. Some clones in this sample may be carry-over from other donors' samples. This chain's CDR3 is CASSLGLAGTRVDTQYF. The CDR3 region has the DNA TGTGCCAGCAGCTTGGGGCTAGCGGGAACCAGGGTGGATACGCAGTATTTT.